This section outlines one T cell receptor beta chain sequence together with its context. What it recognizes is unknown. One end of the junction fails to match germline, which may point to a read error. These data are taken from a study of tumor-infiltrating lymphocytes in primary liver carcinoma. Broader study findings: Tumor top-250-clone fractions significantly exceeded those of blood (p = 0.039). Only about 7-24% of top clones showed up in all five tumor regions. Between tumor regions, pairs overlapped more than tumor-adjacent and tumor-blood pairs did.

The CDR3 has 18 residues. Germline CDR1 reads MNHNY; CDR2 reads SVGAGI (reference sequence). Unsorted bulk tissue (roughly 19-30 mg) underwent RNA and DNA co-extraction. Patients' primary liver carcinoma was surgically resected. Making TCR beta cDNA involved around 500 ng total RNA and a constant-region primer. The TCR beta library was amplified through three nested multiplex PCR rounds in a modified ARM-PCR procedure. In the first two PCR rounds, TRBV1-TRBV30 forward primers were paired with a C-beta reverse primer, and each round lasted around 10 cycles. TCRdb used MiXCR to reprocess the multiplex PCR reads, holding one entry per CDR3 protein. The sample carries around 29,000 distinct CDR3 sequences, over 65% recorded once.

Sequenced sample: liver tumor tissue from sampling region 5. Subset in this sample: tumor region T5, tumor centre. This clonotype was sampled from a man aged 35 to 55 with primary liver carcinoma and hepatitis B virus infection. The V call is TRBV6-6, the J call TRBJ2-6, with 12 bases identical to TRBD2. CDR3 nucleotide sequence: TGTGTCAGCAGGCCCGGACTAGCGGGATACTCTGGGGCCAACGTCCTGACTTTT. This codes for CVSRPGLAGYSGANVLTF.